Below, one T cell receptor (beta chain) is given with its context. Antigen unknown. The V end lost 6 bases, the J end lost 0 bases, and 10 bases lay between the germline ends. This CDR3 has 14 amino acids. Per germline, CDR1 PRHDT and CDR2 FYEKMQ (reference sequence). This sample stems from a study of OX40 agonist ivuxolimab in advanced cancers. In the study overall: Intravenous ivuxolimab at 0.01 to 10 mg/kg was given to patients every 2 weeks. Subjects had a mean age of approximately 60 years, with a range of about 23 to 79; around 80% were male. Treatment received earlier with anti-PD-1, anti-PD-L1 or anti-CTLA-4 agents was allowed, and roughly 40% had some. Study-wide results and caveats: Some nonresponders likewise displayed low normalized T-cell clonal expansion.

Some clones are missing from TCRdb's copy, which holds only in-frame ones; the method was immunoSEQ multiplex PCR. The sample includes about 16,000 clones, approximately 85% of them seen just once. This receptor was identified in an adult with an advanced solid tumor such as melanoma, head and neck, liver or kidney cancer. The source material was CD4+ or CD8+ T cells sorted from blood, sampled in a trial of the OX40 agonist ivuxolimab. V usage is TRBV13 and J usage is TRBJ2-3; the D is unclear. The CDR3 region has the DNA TGTGCCAGCAGTCTCTACCCTAGCACAGATACGCAGTATTTT. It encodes CASSLYPSTDTQYF.